The clone carrying this T cell receptor beta chain was found once. The sample originates from a study of T cell responses to AZD1222 COVID-19 vaccine. Turning to the study itself: Second-dose groups at about 4 or about 12 weeks were pooled.

Clones were read by immunoSEQ multiplex PCR, and TCRdb kept only the in-frame ones, dropping some. Of roughly 160,000 clones detected, less than 95% appear once; the ten largest clones hold 1.5%. Trimming removed 1 base at V and 4 bases at J, with 7 bases between. CDR1 and CDR2 from the germline V gene are SGHDN and FVKESK. There are 13 residues in the CDR3. The sample here was peripheral blood, taken on day 0 of AZD1222 vaccination. This clonotype originated in an adult in good health. V gene TRBV14 combines with J gene TRBJ1-2; D not resolved. CDR3 loop: CASSQGRTYGYTF. CDR3 nucleotides: TGTGCCAGCAGCCAAGGGCGGACCTATGGCTACACCTTC.